A selection of T cell receptor beta chains follows, all from one sample in a study of glioma-infiltrating T cells. One entry per CDR3 protein, called by TCRdb with MiXCR from the multiplex PCR reads. The sample consists of approximately 110,000 distinct CDR3 sequences, less than 30% of them appearing once. The sequenced sample was glioma tissue, nonneoplastic brain tissue, or PBMCs (not recorded which). The receptors shown here come from a human donor with low-grade glioma or glioblastoma, undergoing nonglioma brain surgery, or in good health (not recorded which). CDR3s include the opening cysteine and the closing phenylalanine or tryptophan. Fields, in order: V gene, J gene, clone size, D gene, CDR3 DNA, CDR3 protein. D genes are given only for firm matches. Clone size appears in some rows only: once, few, many, or a class for an expanded clone.

v_gene: TRBV18
j_gene: TRBJ2-7
abundance: -
d_gene: -
CDR3nt: TGTGCCAGCTCACCACCGGCCAGGGCCTCCGAGCAGTACTTC
CDR3aa: CASSPPARASEQYF

v_gene: TRBV5-4
j_gene: TRBJ2-3
abundance: many
d_gene: -
CDR3nt: TGTGCCAGCACCACCGGGACTCGCCTTGAAGATACGCAGTATTTT
CDR3aa: CASTTGTRLEDTQYF

v_gene: TRBV12-3/TRBV12-4
j_gene: TRBJ2-7
abundance: -
d_gene: -
CDR3nt: TGTGCCAGCAGCTCCCAGGGCCCCGCTTTCTCCTACGAGCAGTACTTC
CDR3aa: CASSSQGPAFSYEQYF

v_gene: TRBV14
j_gene: TRBJ1-6
abundance: many
d_gene: -
CDR3nt: TGTGCCAGCAGCCAAGATAGGGATGGTTCACCCCTCCACTTT
CDR3aa: CASSQDRDGSPLHF

v_gene: TRBV29-1
j_gene: TRBJ2-5
abundance: -
d_gene: -
CDR3nt: TGCAGCGTTGATCGGCCACCCCAAGAGACCCAGTACTTC
CDR3aa: CSVDRPPQETQYF

v_gene: TRBV20-1
j_gene: TRBJ2-7
abundance: many
d_gene: TRBD1
CDR3nt: TGCAGTGGAAGGGACAGGACCTACGAGCAGTACTTC
CDR3aa: CSGRDRTYEQYF

v_gene: TRBV7-2
j_gene: TRBJ2-3
abundance: many
d_gene: -
CDR3nt: TGTGCCAGCAGCTTAGAGGCGGGGATAAGCACAGATACGCAGTATTTT
CDR3aa: CASSLEAGISTDTQYF

v_gene: TRBV28
j_gene: TRBJ2-1
abundance: many
d_gene: TRBD1
CDR3nt: TGTGCCAGCAGTCCAGGGACAGACAATGAGCAGTTCTTC
CDR3aa: CASSPGTDNEQFF

v_gene: TRBV27
j_gene: TRBJ1-5
abundance: many
d_gene: -
CDR3nt: TGTGCCAGCAGTTCGAACAGGAATCAACCCCAGCATTTT
CDR3aa: CASSSNRNQPQHF

v_gene: TRBV19
j_gene: TRBJ1-4
abundance: few
d_gene: -
CDR3nt: TGTGCCAGTAGTCCTCCATCAGGTCAAAATGAAAAACTGTTTTTT
CDR3aa: CASSPPSGQNEKLFF

v_gene: TRBV11-1
j_gene: TRBJ2-7
abundance: many
d_gene: -
CDR3nt: TGTGCCAGCAGCTCACGTAAGAACGGTGGGAACGAGCAGTACTTC
CDR3aa: CASSSRKNGGNEQYF

v_gene: TRBV7-9
j_gene: TRBJ2-5
abundance: many
d_gene: TRBD1
CDR3nt: TGTGCCAGCAGTTCCCCCAGACAGGGGCATTCAGAGACCCAGTACTTC
CDR3aa: CASSSPRQGHSETQYF

v_gene: TRBV6-5
j_gene: TRBJ2-2
abundance: -
d_gene: -
CDR3nt: TGTGCCAGCAGACACAGGGACGCTTGGGAGCCGTTTTTT
CDR3aa: CASRHRDAWEPFF

v_gene: TRBV7-9
j_gene: TRBJ2-2
abundance: many
d_gene: TRBD1
CDR3nt: TGTGCCAGCGGGGGACAGGGGGCCGGGGAGCTGTTTTTT
CDR3aa: CASGGQGAGELFF

v_gene: TRBV7-9
j_gene: TRBJ2-3
abundance: many
d_gene: -
CDR3nt: TGTGCCAGCAGCTTTGGAGGATCAGATACGCAGTATTTT
CDR3aa: CASSFGGSDTQYF

v_gene: TRBV16
j_gene: TRBJ1-1
abundance: many
d_gene: TRBD1
CDR3nt: TGTGCCAGCAGCCAACGGGGGGGACAGGACACTGAAGCTTTCTTT
CDR3aa: CASSQRGGQDTEAFF

v_gene: TRBV12-3/TRBV12-4
j_gene: TRBJ1-2
abundance: many
d_gene: -
CDR3nt: TGTGCCAGCAGCCTCCAGTATGGGGGCTACACCTTC
CDR3aa: CASSLQYGGYTF

v_gene: TRBV4-1
j_gene: TRBJ1-5
abundance: many
d_gene: -
CDR3nt: TGCGCCAGCAGCCAAGAAGTCAGGGAATTCCATCAGCCCCAGCATTTT
CDR3aa: CASSQEVREFHQPQHF

v_gene: TRBV24-1
j_gene: TRBJ2-5
abundance: many
d_gene: -
CDR3nt: TGTGCCACCAGTGATCCCGGGACGGAGACCCAGTACTTC
CDR3aa: CATSDPGTETQYF

v_gene: TRBV7-2
j_gene: TRBJ2-3
abundance: many
d_gene: -
CDR3nt: TGTGCCAGCAGGTCTAACACAGATACGCAGTATTTT
CDR3aa: CASRSNTDTQYF